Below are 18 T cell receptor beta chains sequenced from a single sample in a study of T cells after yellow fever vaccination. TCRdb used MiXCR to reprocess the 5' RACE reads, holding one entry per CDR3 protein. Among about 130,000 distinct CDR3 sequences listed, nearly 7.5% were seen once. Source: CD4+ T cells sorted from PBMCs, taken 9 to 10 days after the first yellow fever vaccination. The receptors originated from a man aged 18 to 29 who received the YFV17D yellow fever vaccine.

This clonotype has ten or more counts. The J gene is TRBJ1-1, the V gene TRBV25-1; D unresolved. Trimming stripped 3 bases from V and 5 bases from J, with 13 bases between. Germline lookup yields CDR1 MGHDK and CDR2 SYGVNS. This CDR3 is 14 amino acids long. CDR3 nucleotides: TGTGCCAGCAGTGATGGCGTAGGGTGGACTGAAGCTTTCTTT. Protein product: CASSDGVGWTEAFF.

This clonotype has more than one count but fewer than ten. The CDR3 protein is CASSFRGTYNEQFF. Written as DNA, the CDR3 is TGTGCCAGCAGCTTCAGGGGTACCTACAATGAGCAGTTCTTC. The chain employs TRBV7-2 and TRBJ2-1, with a weak D call TRBD1 (6 bases). V shed 3 bases and J shed 2 bases, with 8 bases lying between them. Germline values: CDR1 SGHTA, CDR2 FQGNSA. CDR3 size: 14 residues.

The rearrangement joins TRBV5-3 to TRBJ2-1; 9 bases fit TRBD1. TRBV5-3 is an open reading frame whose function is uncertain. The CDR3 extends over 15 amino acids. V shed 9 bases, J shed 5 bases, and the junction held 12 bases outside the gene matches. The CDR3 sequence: CAMSFGDRDDNEQFF. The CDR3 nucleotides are TGTGCCATGAGCTTTGGGGACAGGGATGACAATGAGCAGTTCTTC.

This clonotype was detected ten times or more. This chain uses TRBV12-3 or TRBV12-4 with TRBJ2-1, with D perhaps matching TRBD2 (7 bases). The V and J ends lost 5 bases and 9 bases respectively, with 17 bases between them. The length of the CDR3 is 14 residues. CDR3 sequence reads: CASSPLGGQGEQFF. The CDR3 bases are TGTGCCAGCAGTCCGTTGGGGGGGCAGGGTGAGCAGTTCTTC.

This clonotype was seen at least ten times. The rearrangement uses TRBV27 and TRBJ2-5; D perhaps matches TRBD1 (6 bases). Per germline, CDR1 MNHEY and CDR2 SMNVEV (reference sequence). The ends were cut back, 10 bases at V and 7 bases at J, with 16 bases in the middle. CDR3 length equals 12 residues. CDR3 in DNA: TGTGCCACCCGACAGGCTGGAGGGACCCAGTACTTC. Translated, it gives CATRQAGGTQYF.

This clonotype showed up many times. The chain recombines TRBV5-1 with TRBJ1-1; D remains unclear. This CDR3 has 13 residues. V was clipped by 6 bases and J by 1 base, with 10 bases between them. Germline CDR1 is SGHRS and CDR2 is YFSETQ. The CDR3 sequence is CASKEARNTEAFF. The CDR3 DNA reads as TGCGCCAGCAAAGAGGCAAGGAACACTGAAGCTTTCTTT.

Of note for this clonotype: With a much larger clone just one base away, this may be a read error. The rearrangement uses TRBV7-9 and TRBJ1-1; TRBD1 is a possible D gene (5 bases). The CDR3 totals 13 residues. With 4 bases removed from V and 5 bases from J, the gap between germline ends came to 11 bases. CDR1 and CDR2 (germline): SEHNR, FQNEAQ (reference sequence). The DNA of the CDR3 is TGTGCCAGCAGCTGGGACGGGAAGACTGAAGCTTTCTTT. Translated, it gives CASSWDGKTEAFF.

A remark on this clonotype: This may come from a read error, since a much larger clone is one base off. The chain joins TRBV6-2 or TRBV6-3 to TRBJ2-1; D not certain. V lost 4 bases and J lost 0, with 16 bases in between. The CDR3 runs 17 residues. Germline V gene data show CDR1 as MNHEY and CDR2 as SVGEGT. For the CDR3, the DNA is TGTGCCAGCAGTTGCTCGGCGTCTTCTAGCTCCTACAATGAGCAGTTCTTC. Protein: CASSCSASSSSYNEQFF.

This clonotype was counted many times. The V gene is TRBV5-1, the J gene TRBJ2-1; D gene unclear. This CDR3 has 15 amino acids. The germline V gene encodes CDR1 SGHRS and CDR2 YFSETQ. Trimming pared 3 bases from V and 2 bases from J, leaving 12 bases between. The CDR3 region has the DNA TGCGCCAGCAGCTCTCTTAACGGACCCTACAATGAGCAGTTCTTC. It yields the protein CASSSLNGPYNEQFF.

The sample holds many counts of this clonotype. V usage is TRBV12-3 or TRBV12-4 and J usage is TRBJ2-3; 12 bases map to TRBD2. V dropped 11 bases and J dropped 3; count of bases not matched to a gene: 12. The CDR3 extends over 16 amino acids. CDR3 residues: CASLRASGGGTDTQYF. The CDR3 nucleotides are TGTGCCTCTCTTAGGGCTAGCGGGGGGGGTACAGATACGCAGTATTTT.

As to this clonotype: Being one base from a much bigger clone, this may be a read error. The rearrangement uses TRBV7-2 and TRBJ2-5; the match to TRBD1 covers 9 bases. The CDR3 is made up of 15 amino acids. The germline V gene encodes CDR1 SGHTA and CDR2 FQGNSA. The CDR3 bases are TGTCCCAGCAGCTTAAGAACAGGGGGCCCGGAGACCCAGTACTTC. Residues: CPSSLRTGGPETQYF.

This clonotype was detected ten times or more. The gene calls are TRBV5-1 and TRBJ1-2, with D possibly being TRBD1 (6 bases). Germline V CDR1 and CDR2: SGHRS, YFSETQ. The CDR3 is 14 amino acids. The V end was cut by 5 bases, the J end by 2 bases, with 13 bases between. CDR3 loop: CASSPDSANYGYTF. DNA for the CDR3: TGCGCCAGCAGTCCGGACAGCGCAAACTATGGCTACACCTTC.

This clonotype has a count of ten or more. CDR3 sequence (DNA): TGTGCCAGCAACCCGGGACAGTCATATGGCTACACCTTC. It codes for CASNPGQSYGYTF. The chain carries TRBV7-2 and TRBJ1-2, with 7 bases matching TRBD1. Germline lookup yields CDR1 SGHTA and CDR2 FQGNSA. V trimming: 7 bases; J trimming: 5 bases; junction bases outside the gene matches: 7. CDR3 size: 13 residues.

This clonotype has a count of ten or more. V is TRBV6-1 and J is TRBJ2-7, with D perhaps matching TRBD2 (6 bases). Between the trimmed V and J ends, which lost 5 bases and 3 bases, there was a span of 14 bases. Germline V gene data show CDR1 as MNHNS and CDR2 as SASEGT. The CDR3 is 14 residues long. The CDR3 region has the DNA TGTGCCAGCAGTCCCCCAGGAGGGCGCTACGAGCAGTACTTC. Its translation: CASSPPGGRYEQYF.

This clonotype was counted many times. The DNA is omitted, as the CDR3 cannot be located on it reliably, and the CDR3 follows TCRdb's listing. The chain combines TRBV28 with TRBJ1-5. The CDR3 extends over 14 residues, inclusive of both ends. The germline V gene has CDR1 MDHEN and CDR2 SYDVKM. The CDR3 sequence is CATSSPGLGFLENF.

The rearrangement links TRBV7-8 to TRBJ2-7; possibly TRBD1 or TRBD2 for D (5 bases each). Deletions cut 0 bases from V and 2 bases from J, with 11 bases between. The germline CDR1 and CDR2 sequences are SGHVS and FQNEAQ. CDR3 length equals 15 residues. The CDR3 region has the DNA TGTGCCAGCAGCTTAGCGCCGGGACCGACCTACGAGCAGTACTTC. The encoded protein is CASSLAPGPTYEQYF.

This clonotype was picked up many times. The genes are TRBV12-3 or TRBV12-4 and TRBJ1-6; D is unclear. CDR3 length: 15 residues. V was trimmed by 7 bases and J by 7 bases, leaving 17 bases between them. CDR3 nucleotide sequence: TGTGCCAGCACCACCGCGGGAGGGATGAATTCACCCCTCCACTTT. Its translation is CASTTAGGMNSPLHF.

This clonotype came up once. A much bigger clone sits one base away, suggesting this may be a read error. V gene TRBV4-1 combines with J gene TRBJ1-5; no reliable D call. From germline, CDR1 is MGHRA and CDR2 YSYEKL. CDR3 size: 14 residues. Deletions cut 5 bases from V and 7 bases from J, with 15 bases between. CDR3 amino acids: CASSFSPGKQPQHF. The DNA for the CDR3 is TGCGCCAGCAGCTTTTCCCCGGGGAAGCAGCCCCAGCATTTT.